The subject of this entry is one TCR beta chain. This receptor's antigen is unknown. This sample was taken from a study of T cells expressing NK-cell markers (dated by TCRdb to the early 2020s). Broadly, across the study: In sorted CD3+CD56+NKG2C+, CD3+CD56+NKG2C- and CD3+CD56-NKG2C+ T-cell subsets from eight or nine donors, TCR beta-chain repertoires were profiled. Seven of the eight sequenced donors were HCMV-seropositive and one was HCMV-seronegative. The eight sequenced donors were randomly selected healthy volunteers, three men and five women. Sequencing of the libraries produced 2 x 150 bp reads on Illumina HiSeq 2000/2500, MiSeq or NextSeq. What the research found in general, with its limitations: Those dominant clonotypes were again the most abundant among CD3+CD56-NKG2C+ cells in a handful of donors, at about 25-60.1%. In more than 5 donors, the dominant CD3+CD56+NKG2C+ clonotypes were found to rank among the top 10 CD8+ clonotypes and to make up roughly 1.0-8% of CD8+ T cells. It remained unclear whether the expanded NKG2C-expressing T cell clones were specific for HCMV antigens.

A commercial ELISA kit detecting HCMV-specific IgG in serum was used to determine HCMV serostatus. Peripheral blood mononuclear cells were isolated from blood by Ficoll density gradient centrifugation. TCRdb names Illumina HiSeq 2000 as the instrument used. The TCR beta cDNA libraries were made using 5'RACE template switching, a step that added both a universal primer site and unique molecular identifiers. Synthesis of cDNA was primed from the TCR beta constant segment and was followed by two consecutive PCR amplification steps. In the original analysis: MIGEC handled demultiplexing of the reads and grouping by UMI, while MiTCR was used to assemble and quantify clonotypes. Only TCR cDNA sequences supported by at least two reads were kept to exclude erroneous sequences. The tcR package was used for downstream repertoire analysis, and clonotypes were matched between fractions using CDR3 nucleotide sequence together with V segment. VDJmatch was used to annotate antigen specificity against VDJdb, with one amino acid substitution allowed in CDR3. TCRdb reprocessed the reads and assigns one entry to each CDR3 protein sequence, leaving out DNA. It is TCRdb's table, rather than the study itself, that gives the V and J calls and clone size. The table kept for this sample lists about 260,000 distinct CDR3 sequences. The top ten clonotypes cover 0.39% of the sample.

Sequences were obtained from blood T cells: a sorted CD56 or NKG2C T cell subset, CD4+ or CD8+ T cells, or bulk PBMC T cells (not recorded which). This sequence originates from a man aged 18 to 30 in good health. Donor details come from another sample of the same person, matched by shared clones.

CDR3 region: CSARDSKRASSTDTQYF. Recombination connected TRBV20-1 to TRBJ2-3. Its CDR3 holds 17 amino acids, cysteine through phenylalanine. Nucleotide data are not available. The germline V gene (reference sequence) sets CDR1 to DFQATT and CDR2 to SNEGSKA.